Listed below are T cell receptor beta chains from one sample, sequenced in a study of blood T cell repertoires in COVID-19. Data came from immunoSEQ multiplex PCR; TCRdb stores just in-frame clones and leaves some out. The repertoire consists of some 270,000 clones, with around nine tenths occurring once and the leading ten covering just under 9%. Sequencing was performed on peripheral blood. The receptors stem from a man aged 35-49 years with active or convalescent COVID-19. The CDR3 runs from the conserved cysteine through the conserved F or W. The D gene is left open where the match is weak. Size is omitted from some rows. Given values are once, few, many or a class for expanded clones.

d_call: -; clone_size: -; v_call: TRBV6-5; j_call: TRBJ1-1; cdr3_nt: TGTGCCAGCAGTTACTCCGTGGGCGGACTGGCTGAAGCTTTCTTT; cdr3_aa: CASSYSVGGLAEAFF
d_call: TRBD2; clone_size: -; v_call: TRBV7-3; j_call: TRBJ2-1; cdr3_nt: TGTGCCAGCAGCTTACAACTAGCGGGAGGCAATGAGCAGTTCTTC; cdr3_aa: CASSLQLAGGNEQFF
d_call: TRBD1; clone_size: -; v_call: TRBV5-6; j_call: TRBJ2-7; cdr3_nt: TGTGCCAGCCAACTACAGGGGAGCTCCTACGAGCAGTACTTC; cdr3_aa: CASQLQGSSYEQYF
d_call: TRBD2; clone_size: once; v_call: TRBV19; j_call: TRBJ2-7; cdr3_nt: TGTGCCAGTAGTATGGGGCTAGCGGAGGGGGAGCAGTACTTC; cdr3_aa: CASSMGLAEGEQYF
d_call: TRBD2; clone_size: -; v_call: TRBV5-6; j_call: TRBJ2-1; cdr3_nt: TGTGCCAGCAGCTTGGCATACCGGGGGGTGGAGAATGAGCAGTTCTTC; cdr3_aa: CASSLAYRGVENEQFF
d_call: TRBD1; clone_size: -; v_call: TRBV5-1; j_call: TRBJ1-2; cdr3_nt: TGCGCCAGCAGCTTAGGGGGACAGTTTCCTGGCTACACCTTC; cdr3_aa: CASSLGGQFPGYTF
d_call: TRBD2; clone_size: -; v_call: TRBV18; j_call: TRBJ2-2; cdr3_nt: TGTGCCAGCTCACCATCGGAGCGGGGGTTAACCGGGGAGCTGTTTTTT; cdr3_aa: CASSPSERGLTGELFF
d_call: -; clone_size: -; v_call: TRBV30; j_call: TRBJ1-1; cdr3_nt: TGTGCCTGGAGTTTCCCCAGGGCGGCGGCTGAAGCTTTCTTT; cdr3_aa: CAWSFPRAAAEAFF
d_call: -; clone_size: once; v_call: TRBV28; j_call: TRBJ1-4; cdr3_nt: TGTGCCAGCAGCTTCAGGGGTCGCCCGGAAAAACTGTTTTTT; cdr3_aa: CASSFRGRPEKLFF
d_call: -; clone_size: few; v_call: TRBV7-2; j_call: TRBJ1-6; cdr3_nt: TGTGCCAGCAGCTTAGCCAAATCTCGGGACTTTGGGAGTCTTTATAATTCACCCCTCCACTTT; cdr3_aa: CASSLAKSRDFGSLYNSPLHF
d_call: -; clone_size: -; v_call: TRBV5-1; j_call: TRBJ1-1; cdr3_nt: TGCGCCAGCCTCCAGACTCCGGGCGGGGGCACTGAAGCTTTCTTT; cdr3_aa: CASLQTPGGGTEAFF
d_call: TRBD2; clone_size: -; v_call: TRBV2; j_call: TRBJ2-7; cdr3_nt: TGTGCCAGCAACGGCGGGGGAACCTACGAGCAGTACTTC; cdr3_aa: CASNGGGTYEQYF
d_call: -; clone_size: few; v_call: TRBV29-1; j_call: TRBJ2-5; cdr3_nt: TGCAGCGTTGAGACTCCCGGACAGACCCAAGAGACCCAGTACTTC; cdr3_aa: CSVETPGQTQETQYF
d_call: -; clone_size: -; v_call: TRBV24-1; j_call: TRBJ2-1; cdr3_nt: TGTGCCACCAGTGATTTACCGGGCAGGGGCGACAATGAGCAGTTCTTC; cdr3_aa: CATSDLPGRGDNEQFF
d_call: -; clone_size: -; v_call: TRBV18; j_call: TRBJ2-7; cdr3_nt: TGTGCCAGCTCACCACGTGATGGCGGAAGCTACGAGCAGTACTTC; cdr3_aa: CASSPRDGGSYEQYF
d_call: -; clone_size: once; v_call: TRBV6-5; j_call: TRBJ1-1; cdr3_nt: TGTGCCAGCAGGATGGACAGAAAGAACACTGAAGCTTTCTTT; cdr3_aa: CASRMDRKNTEAFF
d_call: TRBD2; clone_size: -; v_call: TRBV7-3; j_call: TRBJ2-1; cdr3_nt: TGTGCCAGCAGCTTGCAGACTAGCGGGAGGGATGAGCAGTTCTTC; cdr3_aa: CASSLQTSGRDEQFF
d_call: -; clone_size: -; v_call: TRBV19; j_call: TRBJ1-4; cdr3_nt: TGTGCCAGTCAGACTCGTCCCGAAAAACTGTTTTTT; cdr3_aa: CASQTRPEKLFF
d_call: TRBD1; clone_size: few; v_call: TRBV7-2; j_call: TRBJ1-6; cdr3_nt: TGTGCCAGCAGCTCCGACCGGGACAGTGTGAGCTCCTATAATTCACCCCTCCACTTT; cdr3_aa: CASSSDRDSVSSYNSPLHF
d_call: -; clone_size: -; v_call: TRBV12-3/TRBV12-4; j_call: TRBJ1-5; cdr3_nt: TGTGCCAGCAGTTTAGGGAGCCTCTCGCCCCAGCATTTT; cdr3_aa: CASSLGSLSPQHF
d_call: -; clone_size: -; v_call: TRBV27; j_call: TRBJ1-1; cdr3_nt: TGTGCCAGCAACGAATTACCGACAGGATACACTGAAGCTTTCTTT; cdr3_aa: CASNELPTGYTEAFF
d_call: -; clone_size: -; v_call: TRBV13; j_call: TRBJ2-3; cdr3_nt: TGTGCCAGCAGCTTACTTCTCCCAGGGAAGAGGACAGATACGCAGTATTTT; cdr3_aa: CASSLLLPGKRTDTQYF
d_call: TRBD2; clone_size: -; v_call: TRBV10-3; j_call: TRBJ2-1; cdr3_nt: TGTGCCATCAGTGATAGGACTAGCGGGCGGTATGAGCAGTTCTTC; cdr3_aa: CAISDRTSGRYEQFF
d_call: -; clone_size: -; v_call: TRBV3-1/TRBV3-2; j_call: TRBJ1-1; cdr3_nt: TGTGCCAGCAGCCAAGATGGGAGGAACACTGAAGCTTTCTTT; cdr3_aa: CASSQDGRNTEAFF
d_call: -; clone_size: -; v_call: TRBV28; j_call: TRBJ2-7; cdr3_nt: TGTGCCAGCAGGTTCCGGGGAGAGCTAACCTACGAGCAGTACTTC; cdr3_aa: CASRFRGELTYEQYF
d_call: TRBD2; clone_size: -; v_call: TRBV5-4; j_call: TRBJ2-7; cdr3_nt: TGTGCCAGCAGCCCCACCGGGACTAGCGGGAGCCAGCAGTACTTC; cdr3_aa: CASSPTGTSGSQQYF
d_call: TRBD1; clone_size: -; v_call: TRBV15; j_call: TRBJ1-5; cdr3_nt: TGTGCCACCAGCAGGGACAGGGGGCCAGGGCAGCCCCAGCATTTT; cdr3_aa: CATSRDRGPGQPQHF